These T cell receptor beta chains were read from a single sample in a study of cytomegalovirus exposure and HLA in healthy donors. The protocol was immunoSEQ multiplex PCR, while the TCRdb copy is restricted to in-frame clones and leaves out a portion. The sample consists of roughly 150,000 clones, under 90% of them appearing once. Sequencing used PBMCs. All receptors derive from a woman between 18 and 30 years old in good health and CMV-seropositive. Both conserved end residues are part of each CDR3. A D gene is named only where the DNA matches it firmly. Only part of the rows carry a size: once, few, many, or a class if the clone is expanded.

j_call: TRBJ1-2
d_call: .
clone_size: .
v_call: TRBV27
cdr3_aa: CASRRGPPYGYTF
cdr3_nt: TGTGCCAGCAGGCGGGGACCACCCTATGGCTACACCTTC

j_call: TRBJ2-7
d_call: .
clone_size: .
v_call: TRBV4-3
cdr3_aa: CASSQSWTATIYEQYF
cdr3_nt: TGCGCCAGCAGCCAGAGCTGGACAGCTACAATCTACGAGCAGTACTTC

j_call: TRBJ2-5
d_call: .
clone_size: .
v_call: TRBV6-6
cdr3_aa: CASSSPSGAETQYF
cdr3_nt: TGTGCCAGCAGTTCCCCGAGTGGGGCAGAGACCCAGTACTTC

j_call: TRBJ1-2
d_call: .
clone_size: few
v_call: TRBV7-2
cdr3_aa: CASSLVTGFGYTF
cdr3_nt: TGTGCCAGCAGCTTAGTGACAGGTTTCGGCTACACCTTC

j_call: TRBJ2-2
d_call: .
clone_size: .
v_call: TRBV25-1
cdr3_aa: CASYNTGELFF
cdr3_nt: TGTGCCAGTTATAATACCGGGGAGCTGTTTTTT

j_call: TRBJ2-1
d_call: TRBD2
clone_size: once
v_call: TRBV14
cdr3_aa: CASSQDRLLAGTGEQFF
cdr3_nt: TGTGCCAGCAGCCAAGATCGCCTCCTAGCGGGAACGGGAGAGCAGTTCTTC

j_call: TRBJ2-1
d_call: TRBD2
clone_size: .
v_call: TRBV7-2
cdr3_aa: CASSFAPGLAVDEQFF
cdr3_nt: TGTGCCAGCAGCTTTGCGCCGGGACTAGCGGTTGATGAGCAGTTCTTC

j_call: TRBJ2-7
d_call: TRBD1
clone_size: few
v_call: TRBV7-9
cdr3_aa: CASSFPQGVRGYEQYF
cdr3_nt: TGTGCCAGCAGTTTCCCCCAGGGGGTTCGGGGTTACGAGCAGTACTTC

j_call: TRBJ2-7
d_call: .
clone_size: .
v_call: TRBV27
cdr3_aa: CASSSQGSQSYEQYF
cdr3_nt: TGTGCCAGCAGTTCGCAGGGGAGTCAGTCCTACGAGCAGTACTTC

j_call: TRBJ2-7
d_call: TRBD2
clone_size: .
v_call: TRBV7-2
cdr3_aa: CASSFSGPNYEQYF
cdr3_nt: TGTGCCAGCAGCTTTAGCGGGCCGAACTACGAGCAGTACTTC

j_call: TRBJ2-1
d_call: TRBD2
clone_size: .
v_call: TRBV27
cdr3_aa: CASIPSGKYNEQFF
cdr3_nt: TGTGCCAGCATTCCCAGCGGGAAGTACAATGAGCAGTTCTTC

j_call: TRBJ1-4
d_call: .
clone_size: .
v_call: TRBV18
cdr3_aa: CASSRDSSEKLFF
cdr3_nt: TGTGCCAGCTCACGTGACAGTAGTGAAAAACTGTTTTTT

j_call: TRBJ1-4
d_call: .
clone_size: .
v_call: TRBV19
cdr3_aa: CASSIRATNEKLFF
cdr3_nt: TGTGCCAGTAGTATACGTGCAACTAATGAAAAACTGTTTTTT

j_call: TRBJ2-1
d_call: .
clone_size: .
v_call: TRBV6-1
cdr3_aa: CASSEQAGSGLYNEQFF
cdr3_nt: TGTGCCAGCAGTGAACAAGCAGGCAGCGGGCTTTACAATGAGCAGTTCTTC

j_call: TRBJ1-1
d_call: TRBD1
clone_size: once
v_call: TRBV7-9
cdr3_aa: CASSPRGQSEAFF
cdr3_nt: TGTGCCAGCAGCCCCAGGGGGCAGAGTGAAGCTTTCTTT

j_call: TRBJ2-1
d_call: .
clone_size: .
v_call: TRBV18
cdr3_aa: CASSPARERTREQFF
cdr3_nt: TGTGCCAGCTCACCTGCGAGGGAGAGGACGCGTGAGCAGTTCTTC

j_call: TRBJ2-3
d_call: .
clone_size: .
v_call: TRBV6-4
cdr3_aa: CASSDGGSDTQYF
cdr3_nt: TGTGCCAGCAGTGACGGAGGGTCAGATACGCAGTATTTT

j_call: TRBJ2-3
d_call: .
clone_size: .
v_call: TRBV10-2
cdr3_aa: CAEPDTQYF
cdr3_nt: TGCGCCGAGCCGGATACGCAGTATTTT

j_call: TRBJ2-3
d_call: TRBD2
clone_size: .
v_call: TRBV10-1
cdr3_aa: CASSVAGGDTDTQYF
cdr3_nt: TGCGCCAGCAGTGTAGCGGGAGGGGACACAGATACGCAGTATTTT

j_call: TRBJ1-4
d_call: TRBD1
clone_size: .
v_call: TRBV4-1
cdr3_aa: CASSRQSGGVEKLFF
cdr3_nt: TGCGCCAGCAGCCGACAATCAGGGGGCGTTGAAAAACTGTTTTTT

j_call: TRBJ2-7
d_call: .
clone_size: .
v_call: TRBV4-1
cdr3_aa: CASSYPVGEGHGDPYEQYF
cdr3_nt: TGCGCCAGCAGCTATCCTGTGGGGGAGGGACACGGCGACCCCTACGAGCAGTACTTC

j_call: TRBJ1-1
d_call: .
clone_size: .
v_call: TRBV18
cdr3_aa: CASSQQQGKNTEAFF
cdr3_nt: TGTGCCAGCTCACAACAACAGGGCAAGAACACTGAAGCTTTCTTT

j_call: TRBJ1-1
d_call: .
clone_size: .
v_call: TRBV27
cdr3_aa: CASSLRTGWGNTEAFF
cdr3_nt: TGTGCCAGCAGTTTACGAACAGGGTGGGGTAACACTGAAGCTTTCTTT

j_call: TRBJ2-5
d_call: TRBD1
clone_size: .
v_call: TRBV5-1
cdr3_aa: CASSGQGPQETQYF
cdr3_nt: TGCGCCAGCAGCGGACAGGGTCCACAAGAGACCCAGTACTTC

j_call: TRBJ1-4
d_call: .
clone_size: once
v_call: TRBV30
cdr3_aa: CAWSVTWRGGEKLFF
cdr3_nt: TGTGCCTGGAGTGTAACGTGGAGAGGGGGTGAAAAACTGTTTTTT

j_call: TRBJ1-2
d_call: TRBD1
clone_size: .
v_call: TRBV28
cdr3_aa: CASSSTGGAGGYTF
cdr3_nt: TGTGCCAGCAGTTCGACAGGGGGCGCGGGGGGCTACACCTTC

j_call: TRBJ2-7
d_call: .
clone_size: .
v_call: TRBV7-8
cdr3_aa: CASSPPVFTRGQYF
cdr3_nt: TGTGCCAGCAGCCCCCCTGTTTTTACTAGAGGGCAGTACTTC

j_call: TRBJ1-4
d_call: .
clone_size: .
v_call: TRBV29-1
cdr3_aa: CSAARGQYEKLFF
cdr3_nt: TGCAGCGCGGCTAGAGGGCAGTATGAAAAACTGTTTTTT

j_call: TRBJ1-2
d_call: TRBD1
clone_size: .
v_call: TRBV28
cdr3_aa: CASSLGGTGIVGYTF
cdr3_nt: TGTGCCAGCAGTTTAGGTGGGACAGGGATCGTTGGCTACACCTTC

j_call: TRBJ1-2
d_call: .
clone_size: .
v_call: TRBV30
cdr3_aa: CAWTEPNYGYTF
cdr3_nt: TGTGCCTGGACAGAACCTAACTATGGCTACACCTTC